The 16 T cell receptor beta chains in this list originate from one sample, sequenced in a study of blood T cell repertoires in COVID-19. Clones were sequenced by immunoSEQ multiplex PCR, and TCRdb holds only the in-frame ones, with some missing. The profile shows about 220,000 clones, about 85% of them singletons. The sample consisted of PBMCs or T cells enriched from blood (not recorded which). The receptor source for this set is a woman under 40 who had recovered from COVID-19.

This clone was seen once. The chain joins TRBV5-4 to TRBJ2-1, with D possibly matching TRBD1 (9 bases). CDR1 and CDR2 from the germline V gene are SGHNT and YYREEE (reference sequence). V lost 4 bases, J lost 10 bases, and 21 bases lay in between. CDR3 length: 15 residues. CDR3 sequence reads: CASSQPGLGTGEQFF. The CDR3 DNA reads as TGTGCCAGCAGCCAACCGGGACTAGGGACAGGGGAGCAGTTCTTC.

This clone was seen only a few times. The chain recombines TRBV4-3 with TRBJ1-5, with unresolved D. The ends were cut back, 0 bases at V and 4 bases at J, with 13 bases in the middle. The CDR3 is 16 amino acids. Germline V lookup: CDR1 LGHNA, CDR2 YSLEER. This CDR3 reads CASSQEPAGRNQPQHF. For the CDR3, the DNA is TGCGCCAGCAGCCAAGAACCGGCAGGAAGAAATCAGCCCCAGCATTTT.

The CDR3 sequence is CASSQDRAPQSPLHF. The CDR3, as DNA: TGTGCCAGCAGCCAAGACAGGGCCCCGCAGTCACCCCTCCACTTT. This sequence joins TRBV3-1 (or the pseudogene TRBV3-2) and TRBJ1-6, with D perhaps matching TRBD1 (5 bases). Germline V gene lookup returns CDR1 LGHDT and CDR2 YNNKEL (reference sequence). The CDR3 is 15 amino acids. The V gene lost 0 bases and the J gene lost 10 bases, with 13 bases spanning the gap.

DNA of the CDR3: TGTGCCAGCAGCTACACCTACAGGGAGCAGTACTTC. Translating gives CASSYTYREQYF. This chain links TRBV12-3 or TRBV12-4 with TRBJ2-7; TRBD1 might be the D (5 bases). Trimming took off 6 bases at V and 7 bases at J, with 13 bases between the two ends. This CDR3 is built from 12 residues.

This clone was counted between two and nine times. The rearrangement joins TRBV5-6 to TRBJ2-1; TRBD2 matches 8 bases. The CDR3 extends over 14 amino acids. CDR1 and CDR2 (germline): SGHDT, YYEEEE. V dropped 6 bases and J dropped 9; count of bases not matched to a gene: 11. CDR3 sequence reads: CASMARGGTIEQFF. CDR3 DNA: TGTGCCAGCATGGCTCGGGGGGGCACCATTGAGCAGTTCTTC.

CDR3: CASSLRSGGTGTFADTQYF. The CDR3 nucleotides read TGTGCCAGCAGCCTTCGTAGTGGGGGGACAGGGACCTTTGCAGATACGCAGTATTTT. The J gene is TRBJ2-3, the V gene TRBV9, with 9 bases aligning to TRBD1. Germline values: CDR1 SGDLS, CDR2 YYNGEE. J lost 4 bases, V lost 4 bases, and 19 bases had no gene match. The CDR3 sequence is 19 residues long.

This chain connects TRBV3-1 (or the pseudogene TRBV3-2) to TRBJ2-7, with D perhaps matching TRBD1 (7 bases). V lost 1 base and J 3 bases, leaving 13 bases between the germline ends. This CDR3 has 15 residues. Germline V lookup: CDR1 LGHDT, CDR2 YNNKEL (reference sequence). As DNA, the CDR3 is TGTGCCAGCAGCCAAGGTCCAGGGGGGAGCTACGAGCAGTACTTC. Protein product: CASSQGPGGSYEQYF.

This chain connects TRBV6-1 to TRBJ1-6; D is uncertain. CDR1 and CDR2 (germline): MNHNS, SASEGT. V was shortened by 3 bases and J by 0 bases, with 6 bases between the two germline ends. The CDR3 totals 15 residues. The CDR3: CASSDKSSYNSPLHF. The CDR3 DNA sequence: TGTGCCAGCAGTGACAAGAGCTCCTATAATTCACCCCTCCACTTT.

This rearrangement joins TRBV7-2 to TRBJ1-5; TRBD1 might be the D (6 bases). There are 15 residues in the CDR3. V shed 5 bases and J shed 5 bases, with 16 bases lying between them. Germline CDR1 is SGHTA and CDR2 is FQGNSA. CDR3 in DNA: TGTGCCAGCAGCCACCGAGCGGGGGCCGATCAGCCCCAGCATTTT. Translation: CASSHRAGADQPQHF.

The chain uses TRBV7-9 and TRBJ1-4; TRBD1 might be the D (5 bases). Per germline, CDR1 SEHNR and CDR2 FQNEAQ (reference sequence). The V and J ends lost 2 bases and 4 bases respectively, with 11 bases between them. The CDR3 consists of 15 residues. CDR3 DNA: TGTGCCAGCAGCTTATATCTCAGGGATAATGAAAAACTGTTTTTT. It encodes CASSLYLRDNEKLFF.

V is TRBV19 and J is TRBJ1-2; no clear D. Between the trimmed V and J ends, which lost 4 bases and 4 bases, there was a span of 10 bases. Per the germline V gene, CDR1 is LNHDA and CDR2 is SQIVND (reference sequence). This CDR3 is built from 13 residues. CDR3 region: CASSRDMFYGYTF. The CDR3 DNA follows: TGTGCCAGTAGTAGAGACATGTTCTATGGCTACACCTTC.

J is TRBJ1-4 and V is TRBV25-1; 10 bases align to TRBD1. CDR1 is MGHDK, CDR2 SYGVNS, per germline. The junction had 11 bases not matched to a gene; V was cut back by 2 bases and J by 8 bases. The CDR3 is made up of 17 amino acids. The CDR3 sequence is CASSEKRFRQGAEKLFF. For the CDR3, the DNA is TGTGCCAGCAGTGAAAAAAGGTTTCGACAGGGGGCAGAAAAACTGTTTTTT.

The rearrangement uses TRBV5-1 and TRBJ1-3; tentatively, D is TRBD1 (5 bases). CDR3 size: 15 residues. Germline values: CDR1 SGHRS, CDR2 YFSETQ. The germline V and J ends were trimmed by 4 bases and 4 bases, with 15 bases remaining between them. CDR3 in amino acids: CASSAGPLGGNTIYF. DNA of the CDR3: TGCGCCAGCAGCGCGGGACCCCTGGGGGGAAACACCATATATTTT.

This chain joins TRBV4-3 and TRBJ2-3; 11 positions match TRBD2. CDR1 LGHNA and CDR2 YSLEER come from the germline V gene. CDR3 size: 16 residues. The J segment lost 4 bases and the V segment lost 2 bases, leaving 5 bases of the junction unmatched. CDR3 region: CASSQLTSGEADTQYF. The CDR3 coding sequence is TGCGCCAGCAGCCAATTGACTAGCGGGGAAGCAGATACGCAGTATTTT.

CDR3 DNA: TGTGCCAGCAGTTTCCGGGAGGGAGAAAAACTGTTTTTT. Protein product: CASSFREGEKLFF. The gene calls are TRBV2 and TRBJ1-4, with D unresolved. This CDR3 contains 13 residues. Per the germline V gene, CDR1 is SNHLY and CDR2 is FYNNEI. The ends were cut back, 5 bases at V and 8 bases at J, with 12 bases in the middle.

This chain joins TRBV4-1 and TRBJ1-1; D gene unclear. Germline V gene lookup returns CDR1 MGHRA and CDR2 YSYEKL. The length of the CDR3 is 14 residues. V lost 0 bases to trimming and J lost 10 bases, with 15 bases between them. The CDR3 loop reads CASSQEWIGLRAFF. DNA for the CDR3: TGCGCCAGCAGCCAAGAATGGATCGGACTTCGAGCTTTCTTT.